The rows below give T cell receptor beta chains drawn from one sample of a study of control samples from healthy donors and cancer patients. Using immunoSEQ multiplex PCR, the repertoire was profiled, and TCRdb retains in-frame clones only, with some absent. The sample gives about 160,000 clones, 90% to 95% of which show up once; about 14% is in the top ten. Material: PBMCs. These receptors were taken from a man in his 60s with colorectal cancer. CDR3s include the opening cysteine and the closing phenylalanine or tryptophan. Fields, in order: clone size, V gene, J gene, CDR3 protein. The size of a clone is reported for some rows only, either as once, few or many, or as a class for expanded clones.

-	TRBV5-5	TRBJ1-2	CASSPSWGRNDGYTF
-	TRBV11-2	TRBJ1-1	CASSYHSGRRTEAFF
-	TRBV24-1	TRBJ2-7	CATSDFWTAGTYEQYF
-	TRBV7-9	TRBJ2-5	CASSVGSPRRETQYF
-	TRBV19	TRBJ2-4	CASSQAAAKNIQYF
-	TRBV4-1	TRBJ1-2	CASSQDGGAYGYTF
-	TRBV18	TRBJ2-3	CASSPPAISGGADTQYF
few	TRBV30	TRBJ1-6	CAWSLETVYNSPLHF
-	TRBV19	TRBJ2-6	CASRVSGANVLTF
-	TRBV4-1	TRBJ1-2	CASSQQDRAGYTF
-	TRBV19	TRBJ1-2	CASSFERTGRYGYTF
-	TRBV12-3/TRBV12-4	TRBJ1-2	CASAPTNYGYTF
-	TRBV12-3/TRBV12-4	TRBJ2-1	CASSPTSHGEQFF
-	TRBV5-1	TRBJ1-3	CASSLGQGASSGNTIYF
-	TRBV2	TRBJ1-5	CASSASDGEQPQHF
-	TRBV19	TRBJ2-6	CASSMGGMGANVLTF
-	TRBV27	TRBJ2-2	CASRDDGGTGELFF
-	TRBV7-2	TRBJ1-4	CASSPDRGAEKLFF
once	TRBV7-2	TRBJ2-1	CASSPGTGVPSSYNEQFF
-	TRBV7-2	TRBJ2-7	CASSLDGGRAYEQYF
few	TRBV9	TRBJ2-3	CASSVAVSGASTDTQYF
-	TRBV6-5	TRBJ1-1	CASRAQMNTEAFF
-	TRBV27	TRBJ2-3	CASSFIPGASTDTQYF
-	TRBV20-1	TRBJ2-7	CSASTGSHYEQYF